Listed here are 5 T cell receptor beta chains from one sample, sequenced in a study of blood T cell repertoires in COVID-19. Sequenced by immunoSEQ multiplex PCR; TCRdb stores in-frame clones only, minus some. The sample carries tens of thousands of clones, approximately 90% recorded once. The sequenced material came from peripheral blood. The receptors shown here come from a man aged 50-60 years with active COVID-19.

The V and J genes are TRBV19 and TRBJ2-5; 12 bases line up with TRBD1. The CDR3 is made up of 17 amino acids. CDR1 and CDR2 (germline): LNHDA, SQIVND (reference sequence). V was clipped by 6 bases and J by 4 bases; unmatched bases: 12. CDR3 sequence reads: CASRTGTGGAWTETQYF. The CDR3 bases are TGTGCCAGTAGAACCGGGACAGGGGGCGCGTGGACAGAGACCCAGTACTTC.

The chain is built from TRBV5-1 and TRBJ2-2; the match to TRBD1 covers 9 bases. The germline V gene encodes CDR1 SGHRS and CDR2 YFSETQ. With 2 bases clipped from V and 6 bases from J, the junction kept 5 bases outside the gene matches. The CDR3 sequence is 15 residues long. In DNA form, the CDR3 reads TGCGCCAGCAGCTTCCAGACAGGGGGGGCCGGGGAGCTGTTTTTT. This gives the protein CASSFQTGGAGELFF.

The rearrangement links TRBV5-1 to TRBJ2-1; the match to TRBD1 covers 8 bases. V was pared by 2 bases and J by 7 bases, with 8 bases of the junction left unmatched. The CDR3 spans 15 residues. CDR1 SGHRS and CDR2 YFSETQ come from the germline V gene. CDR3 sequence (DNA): TGCGCCAGCAGCTTTTCTTCTAACAGGGGGAATGAGCAGTTCTTC. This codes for CASSFSSNRGNEQFF.

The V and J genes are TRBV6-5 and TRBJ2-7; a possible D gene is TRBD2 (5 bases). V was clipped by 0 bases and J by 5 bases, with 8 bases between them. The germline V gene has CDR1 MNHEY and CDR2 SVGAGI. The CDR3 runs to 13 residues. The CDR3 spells CASSYSTTNEQYF. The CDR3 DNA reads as TGTGCCAGCAGTTACTCGACGACTAACGAGCAGTACTTC.

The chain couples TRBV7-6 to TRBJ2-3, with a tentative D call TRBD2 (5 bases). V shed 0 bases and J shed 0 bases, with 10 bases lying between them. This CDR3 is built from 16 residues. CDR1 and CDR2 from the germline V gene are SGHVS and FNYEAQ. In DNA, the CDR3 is TGTGCCAGCAGCTTAGCGCAGAGCGGAAGCACAGATACGCAGTATTTT. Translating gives CASSLAQSGSTDTQYF.